Each of the 11 T cell receptor beta chains below was sequenced from the same sample in a study of cytomegalovirus exposure and HLA in healthy donors. It was with 60 Vbeta and 13 Jbeta primers that the PCR ran. Assay: immunoSEQ multiplex PCR; the TCRdb copy retains only in-frame clones and omits some. The table has 150,000 to 200,000 clones, roughly four fifths seen once. Specimen: PBMCs. Receptors were obtained from a middle-aged woman in good health and CMV-seronegative.

V and J are TRBV4-1 and TRBJ2-7, with a tentative D call TRBD2 (6 bases). CDR1 is MGHRA and CDR2 is YSYEKL in the germline V gene. Trimming took off 4 bases at V and 5 bases at J, with 15 bases between the two ends. The CDR3 spans 14 residues. DNA for the CDR3: TGCGCCAGCAGCCGGGGAGGATTCGAACACGAGCAGTACTTC. Encoded protein: CASSRGGFEHEQYF.

This clone came up a few times. J is TRBJ2-7 and V is TRBV6-1; tentatively, D is TRBD2 (5 bases). Germline V lookup: CDR1 MNHNS, CDR2 SASEGT. This CDR3 contains 12 residues. Trimming removed 6 bases from V and 2 bases from J, with 8 bases in between. CDR3 in DNA: TGTGCCAGCAGGGGAGATCCCTACGAGCAGTACTTC. Translated: CASRGDPYEQYF.

The chain is built from TRBV11-1 and TRBJ2-5, with 13 bases lining up with TRBD2. There are 16 residues in the CDR3. The V segment lost 5 bases and the J segment 1 base; nucleotides outside the gene matches: 4. Germline values: CDR1 SGHAT, CDR2 FQDESV (reference sequence). CDR3 coding DNA: TGTGCCAGCAGCCCGGGACTAGCGGGATCCCAAGAGACCCAGTACTTC. It is translated as CASSPGLAGSQETQYF.

The genes are TRBV7-9 and TRBJ2-5, with 8 positions matching TRBD2. The CDR3 covers 15 residues. Trimming cost V 5 bases and J 5 bases; bases outside gene matches: 10. Germline V gene lookup returns CDR1 SEHNR and CDR2 FQNEAQ (reference sequence). As DNA, the CDR3 is TGTGCCAGCAGCCCGCGCGGGGGGTCGGGGGAGACCCAGTACTTC. Amino acid sequence: CASSPRGGSGETQYF.

CDR3 DNA: TGTGCCAGCAGCTTCGGGGGACTGAGCTATGGCTACACCTTC. It encodes CASSFGGLSYGYTF. The rearrangement links TRBV7-3 to TRBJ1-2, with TRBD1 as a possible D gene (5 bases). V lost 3 bases, J lost 4 bases, and 12 bases lay in between. The germline V gene has CDR1 SGHTA and CDR2 FQGTGA. The CDR3 spans 14 residues. Using reference TRBV7-3 and TRBJ1-2 for the parts outside the CDR3, the full variable domain is GAGVSQTPSNKVTEKGKYVELRCDPISGHTALYWYRQSLGQGPEFLIYFQGTGAADDSGLPNDRFFAVRPEGSVSTLKIQRTERGDSAVYLCASSFGGLSYGYTFGSGTRLTVV.

V gene TRBV27 combines with J gene TRBJ1-1, with a weak D call TRBD1 (6 bases). Trimming took 3 bases from V and 0 from J, leaving 23 bases between them. This CDR3 spans 19 amino acids. CDR1 and CDR2 from the germline V gene are MNHEY and SMNVEV (reference sequence). This chain's CDR3 is CASSLGAPGTRLMNTEAFF. CDR3 bases: TGTGCCAGCAGTTTGGGGGCCCCCGGGACACGGCTTATGAACACTGAAGCTTTCTTT.

The chain combines TRBV7-9 with TRBJ1-4; 7 positions agree with TRBD1. This CDR3 spans 14 amino acids. The germline CDR1 and CDR2 sequences are SEHNR and FQNEAQ (reference sequence). The J segment lost 5 bases and the V segment lost 4 bases, leaving 4 bases of the junction unmatched. The DNA of the CDR3 is TGTGCCAGCAGCTGGGACAGTCCAAATGAAAAACTGTTTTTT. This codes for CASSWDSPNEKLFF. Combining the CDR3 with reference TRBV7-9 and TRBJ1-4 gives the whole variable domain DTGVSQNPRHKITKRGQNVTFRCDPISEHNRLYWYRQTLGQGPEFLTYFQNEAQLEKSRLLSDRFSAERPKGSFSTLEIQRTEQGDSAMYLCASSWDSPNEKLFFGSGTQLSVL.

The chain joins TRBV2 to TRBJ2-7, with 7 bases that match TRBD2. V shed 4 bases and J 3 bases; nucleotides not matched to a gene: 6. This CDR3 comprises 14 residues. The germline gives CDR1 SNHLY, CDR2 FYNNEI. CDR3 bases: TGTGCCAGCAGTGTGGGGGGGTGGGTCTACGAGCAGTACTTC. Amino acid sequence: CASSVGGWVYEQYF.

The V call is TRBV5-1, the J call TRBJ2-4; 7 bases agree with TRBD1. J gave up 0 bases and V 0 bases, and 0 bases lay outside the gene matches. Germline V gene lookup returns CDR1 SGHRS and CDR2 YFSETQ. CDR3 length: 15 amino acids. The CDR3 DNA sequence: TGCGCCAGCAGCTTGGACAGGGGAGCCAAAAACATTCAGTACTTC. Translating gives CASSLDRGAKNIQYF.

The rearrangement joins TRBV21-1 to TRBJ2-7; no DNA check was done on the table's D call, TRBD1. TRBV21-1 is shown as a pseudogene. The CDR3 covers 15 residues. The chain's CDR3 is CASSKEKGDSYEQYF. In DNA form, the CDR3 reads TGTGCCAGCAGCAAAGAAAAGGGGGACTCCTACGAGCAGTACTTC.

The chain is built from TRBV28 and TRBJ1-1; possibly TRBD1 for D (5 bases). CDR3 length: 15 amino acids. The ends were cut back, 1 base at V and 11 bases at J, with 20 bases in the middle. The germline V gene encodes CDR1 MDHEN and CDR2 SYDVKM. The CDR3 nucleotides are TGTGCCAGCAGTTTATCAGTAGGAGACAGTCTGGGCGCTTTCTTT. It codes for CASSLSVGDSLGAFF.